This T cell receptor (beta chain) was profiled in a study of cytomegalovirus exposure and HLA in healthy donors. General study points: Researchers counted 164 TCR beta chains as cytomegalovirus-associated. According to a later analysis, donors in an Asian-associated ancestry cluster reportedly had fewer N-insertions than the roughly 640-donor mean. One cluster of highly shared sequence variants probably arose as a sequencing artifact.

The CDR3 contains 14 residues. J was trimmed by 2 bases and V by 10 bases; bases with no gene match: 11. Germline loops: CDR1 MDHEN, CDR2 SYDVKM. Remarks on this clone: Its cognate antigen is unknown.

PCR employed 60 Vbeta and 13 Jbeta primers. Using immunoSEQ multiplex PCR, the repertoire was profiled, and TCRdb retains in-frame clones only, with some absent. This sample has 250,000 to 350,000 clones, with 80% found just once. The sample was PBMCs. The source is a girl aged 2 to 9 in good health and CMV-seronegative. The rearrangement links TRBV28 to TRBJ2-7, with 7 positions matching TRBD1. The CDR3 DNA reads TGTGCCACCATGTCCGGGACAGTTCCCTACGAGCAGTACTTC. Translated: CATMSGTVPYEQYF.